Listed below are T cell receptor beta chains from one sample, sequenced in a study of blood T cell repertoires in COVID-19. TCRdb's copy holds only in-frame clones and misses some; the assay was immunoSEQ multiplex PCR. The profile shows under 300,000 clones, 70% to 90% of them singletons. Material: PBMCs or T cells enriched from blood (not recorded which). All receptors derive from a woman in her thirties who had recovered from COVID-19. Both conserved end residues are part of each CDR3. D genes are given only for firm matches. Some rows mark clone size as missing; the rest say once, few, many or name a class of expanded clone.

clone_size,j_call,d_call,v_call,cdr3_nt,cdr3_aa
.,TRBJ1-2,TRBD1,TRBV5-4,TGTGCCAGCAGCTTGGATCTACAGGGGGCGCCCTATGGCTACACCTTC,CASSLDLQGAPYGYTF
.,TRBJ2-1,TRBD2,TRBV5-1,TGCGCCAGCAGCTTAGTACTAGCGGGCCTATACAATGAGCAGTTCTTC,CASSLVLAGLYNEQFF
.,TRBJ1-4,TRBD1,TRBV4-1,TGCGCCAGCAGCCAGGACAGGGGTAAAGTAAAACTGTTTTTT,CASSQDRGKVKLFF
.,TRBJ2-4,.,TRBV6-5,TGTGCCAGCAGGGAGGAGAACATTCAGTACTTC,CASREENIQYF
.,TRBJ1-3,.,TRBV7-9,TGTGCCAGCAGCTTTCTTTCCCCCTCTGGAAACACCATATATTTT,CASSFLSPSGNTIYF
.,TRBJ2-3,TRBD2,TRBV10-2,TGCGCCAGTAGGGCCGGGGCGGGAGTGTGGGCAGATACGCAGTATTTT,CASRAGAGVWADTQYF
.,TRBJ1-6,TRBD1,TRBV9,TGTGCCAGCAGCGTAGACCCCGGGACAGGGAATTCACCCCTCCACTTT,CASSVDPGTGNSPLHF
.,TRBJ2-5,.,TRBV6-5,TGTGCCAGCAGGTCCCGACAGGGAGGAGAGACCCAGTACTTC,CASRSRQGGETQYF
.,TRBJ1-6,TRBD1,TRBV2,TGTGCCAGCAGTGATCGGACAGGGGGACGATCACCCCTCCACTTT,CASSDRTGGRSPLHF
.,TRBJ2-3,TRBD1,TRBV11-3,TGTGCCAGCAGCTTAGATTGGACAGGGGACACAGATACGCAGTATTTT,CASSLDWTGDTDTQYF
.,TRBJ2-3,TRBD1,TRBV7-3,TGTGCCAGCAGCCAGGGACAGGGGGGAAAGTATTTT,CASSQGQGGKYF
.,TRBJ1-1,.,TRBV7-2,TGTGCCAGCAGCTATCAACTGAGCGCTGAAGCTTTCTTT,CASSYQLSAEAFF
few,TRBJ1-2,.,TRBV14,TGTGCCAGCAGCCAAGGGCGGTTTGACTATGGCTACACCTTC,CASSQGRFDYGYTF
few,TRBJ1-2,.,TRBV2,TGTGCCAGCAATGCGGCGGGAAACTATGGCTACACCTTC,CASNAAGNYGYTF
once,TRBJ1-2,.,TRBV19,TGTGCCAGTACGAGCAACCTCCCCTCGGATGGCTACACCTTC,CASTSNLPSDGYTF
.,TRBJ2-1,TRBD2,TRBV27,TGTGCCAGCACGGGGGCTAGCGGGGGGATCTCCTACAATGAGCAGTTCTTC,CASTGASGGISYNEQFF
.,TRBJ2-3,TRBD1,TRBV5-4,TGTGCCAGCAGCTCGTGGACAGGGTTAAGCGGGACAGATACGCAGTATTTT,CASSSWTGLSGTDTQYF
.,TRBJ1-5,TRBD1,TRBV13,TGTGCCAGCAGCTTAGACAGGGCTACAGGGGCCCAGCATTTT,CASSLDRATGAQHF
.,TRBJ2-5,.,TRBV18,TGTGCCAGCTCACCAAACAGGGGAGGCAGGACCCAGTACTTC,CASSPNRGGRTQYF
.,TRBJ2-3,TRBD1,TRBV4-3,TGCGCCAGCAGCATACAGGGGGCGGGAGATACGCAGTATTTT,CASSIQGAGDTQYF
.,TRBJ1-5,.,TRBV15,TGTGCCACCAGCAGAGACCAGGGGATGGTCAATCAGCCCCAGCATTTT,CATSRDQGMVNQPQHF
once,TRBJ2-7,TRBD1,TRBV7-9,TGTGCCAGCAGTTCGACAGGGGACACCCCCGGCTACGAGCAGTACTTC,CASSSTGDTPGYEQYF
.,TRBJ2-2,.,TRBV7-2,TGTGCCAGCAGCTTATTTCGGGGAATAGGGAACACCGGGGAGCTGTTTTTT,CASSLFRGIGNTGELFF
.,TRBJ2-1,.,TRBV18,TGTGCCAGCTCACGCAACAGTTACAATGAGCAGTTCTTC,CASSRNSYNEQFF
few,TRBJ2-2,.,TRBV6-2/TRBV6-3,TGTGCCAGCAGTGGCCGTGGGGAGCTGTTTTTT,CASSGRGELFF
.,TRBJ2-5,TRBD2,TRBV6-7,TGTGCCAGCAGTCGGAAAACTAGCGGGGGGGAAGGGACCCAGTACTTC,CASSRKTSGGEGTQYF
.,TRBJ2-2,TRBD1,TRBV19,TGTGCCAGTAGTATAGCTCTTTCCCAGGGGGCTCTCGCCGGGGAGCTGTTTTTT,CASSIALSQGALAGELFF
.,TRBJ2-3,TRBD1,TRBV28,TGTGCCAGCAGTTTCCAATCCGGGACAGGGCAAGATACGCAGTATTTT,CASSFQSGTGQDTQYF
.,TRBJ2-5,TRBD1,TRBV11-3,TGTGCCAGCAGCTTAGCAGGGGGAGAGACCCAGTACTTC,CASSLAGGETQYF
.,TRBJ1-4,.,TRBV7-8,TGTGCCAGCAGCCAGCGGGGGAGGTATGAAAAACTGTTTTTT,CASSQRGRYEKLFF
.,TRBJ1-1,.,TRBV14,TGTGCCAGCAGCCAAGAGCCCGACAGTTTGAACACTGAAGCTTTCTTT,CASSQEPDSLNTEAFF
few,TRBJ1-1,.,TRBV11-2,TGTGCCAGCAGCTTACCCCGTCTCACAGGGTTCAACACTGAAGCTTTCTTT,CASSLPRLTGFNTEAFF
.,TRBJ2-1,TRBD1,TRBV11-2,TGTGCCAGCAGTTGGGACAGGGCACTTGGTGTGGGTGAGTTCTTC,CASSWDRALGVGEFF
.,TRBJ2-5,TRBD2,TRBV27,TGTGCCAGCAGTTTTACGGGGGGGGCTGAGACCCAGTACTTC,CASSFTGGAETQYF
.,TRBJ2-5,TRBD2,TRBV7-2,TGTGCCAGCAGCTTAGCGCGGGAGGCTTGGGAGACCCAGTACTTC,CASSLAREAWETQYF
.,TRBJ2-1,TRBD2,TRBV19,TGTGCCAGTAGTTCGATGACTAGCGGGAGCGATGAGCAGTTCTTC,CASSSMTSGSDEQFF
few,TRBJ1-5,TRBD1,TRBV5-1,TGCGCCAGCAGCGGGACAGGCGACCCTAATCAGCCCCAGCATTTT,CASSGTGDPNQPQHF
.,TRBJ2-1,TRBD2,TRBV7-6,TGTGCCAGCAGCCTAGCGGGAGGGACATACAATGAGCAGTTCTTC,CASSLAGGTYNEQFF
.,TRBJ2-3,TRBD2,TRBV28,TGTGCCAGCAGTCCCCCGGGACTAGCGGGAGGCACAGATACGCAGTATTTT,CASSPPGLAGGTDTQYF
.,TRBJ1-4,.,TRBV6-5,TGTGCCAGCAGTTACCTCCCCGGTGCAACTAATGAAAAACTGTTTTTT,CASSYLPGATNEKLFF
.,TRBJ1-2,.,TRBV5-6,TGTGCCAGCAGCTTTTTTGCGGGCTATGGCTACACCTTC,CASSFFAGYGYTF
.,TRBJ2-5,.,TRBV7-2,TGTGCCAGCAGCCTGCGGGGTATAGAGACCCAGTACTTC,CASSLRGIETQYF
.,TRBJ2-7,.,TRBV9,TGTGCCAGCAGCGTTAACAGGGTTCCCTACGAGCAGTACTTC,CASSVNRVPYEQYF
.,TRBJ2-3,.,TRBV19,TGTGCCAGTAGTAGCAAGACAACGAAACACAGAGATACGCAGTATTTT,CASSSKTTKHRDTQYF
.,TRBJ2-5,.,TRBV4-1,TGCGCCAGCAGCCAATCTTACAGGGGAGGCCGGGGGGAGACCCAGTACTTC,CASSQSYRGGRGETQYF
.,TRBJ2-5,TRBD2,TRBV3-1/TRBV3-2,TGTGCCAGCAGCCAGCTGGGGGGGAGCGGAGGAGAGACCCAGTACTTC,CASSQLGGSGGETQYF
.,TRBJ2-7,.,TRBV28,TGTGCCAGCAGCCGCGGCAGGGGCTACGAGCAGTACTTC,CASSRGRGYEQYF
once,TRBJ2-7,TRBD1,TRBV2,TGTGCCAGCAGCGCGGGACAGGGTTACTACGAGCAGTACTTC,CASSAGQGYYEQYF
.,TRBJ2-7,.,TRBV11-1,TGTGCCAGCAGCTTGAACCCTACAGGGCCCGAGCAGTACTTC,CASSLNPTGPEQYF
.,TRBJ2-7,.,TRBV7-8,TGTGCCAGCAGCTTAGTGGACTCTAACTACGAGCAGTACTTC,CASSLVDSNYEQYF
once,TRBJ1-2,TRBD1,TRBV3-1/TRBV3-2,TGTGCCAGCAGCCTAGGAGGACAGGGGTATTTTGGCTACACCTTC,CASSLGGQGYFGYTF
.,TRBJ1-5,.,TRBV28,TGTGCCAGCAGGTCCTTTAGGGGCAGGGCAGTTGATAGCAATCAGCCCCAGCATTTT,CASRSFRGRAVDSNQPQHF
once,TRBJ1-6,TRBD1,TRBV11-2,TGTGCCAGCAGCTCCGGGACAGGGAGGTATAATTCACCCCTCCACTTT,CASSSGTGRYNSPLHF
.,TRBJ2-3,.,TRBV5-6,TGTGCCAGCAGCTTGATAGTGTGGGCAGGGAAAAAGGATACGCAGTATTTT,CASSLIVWAGKKDTQYF
.,TRBJ2-7,TRBD2,TRBV30,TGTGCCTGGAGTAGTCCGGGACTAGCATTCGAGCAGTACTTC,CAWSSPGLAFEQYF